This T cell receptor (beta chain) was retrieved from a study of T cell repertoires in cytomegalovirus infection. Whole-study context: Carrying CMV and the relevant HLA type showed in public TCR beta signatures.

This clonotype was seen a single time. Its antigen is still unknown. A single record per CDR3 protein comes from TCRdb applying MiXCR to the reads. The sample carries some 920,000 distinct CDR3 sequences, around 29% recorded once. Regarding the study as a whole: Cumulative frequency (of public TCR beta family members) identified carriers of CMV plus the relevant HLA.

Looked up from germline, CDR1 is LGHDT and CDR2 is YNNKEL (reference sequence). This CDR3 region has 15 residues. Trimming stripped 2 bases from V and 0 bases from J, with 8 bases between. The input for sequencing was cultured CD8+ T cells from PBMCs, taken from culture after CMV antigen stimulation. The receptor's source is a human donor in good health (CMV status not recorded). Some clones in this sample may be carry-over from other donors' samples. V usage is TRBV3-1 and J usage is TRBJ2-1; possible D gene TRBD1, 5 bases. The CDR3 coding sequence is TGTGCCAGCAGCCAACCTAGGGGCTCCTACAATGAGCAGTTCTTC. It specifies CASSQPRGSYNEQFF.